Listed here are 19 T cell receptor beta chains from one sample, sequenced in a study of blood T cell repertoires in COVID-19. Clones were sequenced by immunoSEQ multiplex PCR, and TCRdb holds only the in-frame ones, with some missing. The data contain over 300,000 clones, about nine tenths of them singletons. Sequenced sample: PBMCs or T cells enriched from blood (not recorded which). The receptors were sampled from a woman in her thirties or forties who had recovered from COVID-19.

This chain uses TRBV29-1 with TRBJ2-3; possible D gene TRBD1, 6 bases. The V gene lost 7 bases and the J gene lost 4 bases, with 12 bases spanning the gap. Germline V gene lookup returns CDR1 SQVTM and CDR2 ANQGSEA. This CDR3 has 12 amino acids. Written as DNA, the CDR3 is TGCAGCGGGACAGAGGGGCCAGATACGCAGTATTTT. Translated, it gives CSGTEGPDTQYF.

The J gene is TRBJ2-5, the V gene TRBV5-8; 10 bases are shared with TRBD1. The CDR3 covers 15 residues. Unmatched junction bases numbered 11, after V lost 7 bases and J lost 5 bases. Germline CDR1 reads SGHTS; CDR2 reads YDEGEE. The CDR3 reads CASVPGQGTEETQYF. Here the CDR3 DNA reads TGTGCCAGCGTGCCGGGACAGGGGACGGAGGAGACCCAGTACTTC.

The CDR3 sequence is CASSLTRGQGSGEQFF. CDR3 sequence (DNA): TGTGCCAGCAGCTTAACACGCGGACAGGGGTCCGGTGAGCAGTTCTTC. The chain couples TRBV7-9 to TRBJ2-1, with TRBD1 identical over 9 bases. V lost 2 bases to trimming and J lost 9 bases; unmatched junction nucleotides: 11. Per germline, CDR1 SEHNR and CDR2 FQNEAQ (reference sequence). The CDR3 spans 16 residues.

This sequence joins TRBV5-1 and TRBJ1-1; D might be TRBD1 (5 bases). Trimming left V 6 bases short and J 5 bases short, with 14 bases between. Germline V gene lookup returns CDR1 SGHRS and CDR2 YFSETQ. This CDR3 contains 13 residues. The CDR3 region is CASTAGGRTEAFF. The CDR3, as DNA: TGCGCCAGCACAGCCGGGGGGAGAACTGAAGCTTTCTTT.

The chain combines TRBV7-8 with TRBJ2-3; 13 positions match TRBD2. V dropped 6 bases and J dropped 6; count of bases not matched to a gene: 12. The CDR3 sequence is 17 residues long. Per the germline V gene, CDR1 is SGHVS and CDR2 is FQNEAQ. The CDR3 DNA reads as TGTGCCAGCAGTTCGGGACTAGCGGGGACCTTCGATGATACGCAGTATTTT. It is translated as CASSSGLAGTFDDTQYF.

Remarks on this clone: Other DNA variants within this sample encode the same CDR3. For the CDR3, the DNA is TGTGCCAGTAGTATTGGTCAGTCGAACACTGAAGCTTTCTTT. Translation gives CASSIGQSNTEAFF. The rearrangement uses TRBV19 and TRBJ1-1; no reliable D call. The CDR3 spans 14 residues. V lost 3 bases to trimming and J lost 1 base, with 9 bases between them. Germline lookup yields CDR1 LNHDA and CDR2 SQIVND (reference sequence).

The V call is TRBV19, the J call TRBJ1-4; maybe TRBD1 (5 bases). The CDR3 length is 15 residues. Trimming took off 2 bases at V and 2 bases at J, with 9 bases between the two ends. Germline values: CDR1 LNHDA, CDR2 SQIVND (reference sequence). In DNA, the CDR3 is TGTGCCAGTAGTATACGGACAAGGACTAATGAAAAACTGTTTTTT. Protein: CASSIRTRTNEKLFF.

The rearrangement links TRBV19 to TRBJ2-1, with D possibly TRBD2 on 6 matching bases. This CDR3 spans 15 amino acids. In germline, CDR1 is LNHDA, CDR2 SQIVND (reference sequence). V lost 3 bases and J lost 2, with 11 bases in between. CDR3 coding DNA: TGTGCCAGTAGTATCGGGGACTTAACCTACAATGAGCAGTTCTTC. Protein sequence: CASSIGDLTYNEQFF. Combining the CDR3 with reference TRBV19 and TRBJ2-1 gives the whole variable domain DGGITQSPKYLFRKEGQNVTLSCEQNLNHDAMYWYRQDPGQGLRLIYYSQIVNDFQKGDIAEGYSVSREKKESFPLTVTSAQKNPTAFYLCASSIGDLTYNEQFFGPGTRLTVL.

The chain carries TRBV6-5 and TRBJ2-7, with D possibly being TRBD1 (5 bases). Germline V gene lookup returns CDR1 MNHEY and CDR2 SVGAGI. Trimming removed 0 bases from V and 2 bases from J, with 5 bases in between. The CDR3 runs 13 residues. The DNA of the CDR3 is TGTGCCAGCAGTTACTCGACAGCCTACGAGCAGTACTTC. Residues: CASSYSTAYEQYF.

The chain recombines TRBV27 with TRBJ2-7; 9 nucleotides line up with TRBD1. CDR3 length: 16 residues. Germline assignment: CDR1 MNHEY and CDR2 SMNVEV (reference sequence). V shed 7 bases and J 0 bases; nucleotides not matched to a gene: 10. DNA for the CDR3: TGTGCCAGCAAAACCTCGGGACAGGGTCCCTCCTACGAGCAGTACTTC. As protein: CASKTSGQGPSYEQYF.

As regards this clone: Other DNA sequences within the sample encode an identical CDR3. The chain employs TRBV19 and TRBJ2-1; D is unclear. The germline CDR1 and CDR2 sequences are LNHDA and SQIVND (reference sequence). The CDR3 is 12 amino acids. With 2 bases removed from V and 4 bases from J, the gap between germline ends came to 3 bases. The DNA of the CDR3 is TGTGCCAGTAGTATACCTTACAATGAGCAGTTCTTC. Translated: CASSIPYNEQFF.

The chain joins TRBV27 to TRBJ1-4, with a possible D match to TRBD1 (6 bases). CDR1 is MNHEY, CDR2 SMNVEV, per germline (reference sequence). The length of the CDR3 is 14 residues. V lost 1 base and J lost 12, with 15 bases in between. The CDR3 loop is CASSLFDPAGELFF. The CDR3 bases are TGTGCCAGCAGTTTATTTGATCCCGCAGGGGAACTGTTTTTT. The full variable domain, with the rest looked up from reference TRBV27 and TRBJ1-4, is EAQVTQNPRYLITVTGKKLTVTCSQNMNHEYMSWYRQDPGLGLRQIYYSMNVEVTDKGDVPEGYKVSRKEKRNFPLILESPSPNQTSLYFCASSLFDPAGELFFGSGTQLSVL.

This clone occurred once. The J gene is TRBJ1-1, the V gene TRBV27; no clear D. V was pared by 2 bases and J by 3 bases, with 16 bases between. Germline V gene data show CDR1 as MNHEY and CDR2 as SMNVEV (reference sequence). The CDR3 has 16 amino acids. CDR3 amino acids: CASSLPNPERDTEAFF. The CDR3 DNA sequence: TGTGCCAGCAGTTTACCAAACCCTGAGAGGGACACTGAAGCTTTCTTT.

The gene calls are TRBV6-5 and TRBJ2-5; D is possibly TRBD2 (7 bases). V was clipped by 5 bases and J by 7 bases, with 14 bases between them. The CDR3 sequence is 13 residues long. In germline, CDR1 is MNHEY, CDR2 SVGAGI. CDR3 loop: CASSLGGGGTQYF. The CDR3 DNA sequence: TGTGCCAGCAGTCTAGGGGGAGGGGGGACCCAGTACTTC.

On this clone: The sample carries other DNA sequences with the same CDR3. V and J are TRBV28 and TRBJ1-1, with 7 positions matching TRBD1. Trimming cost V 2 bases and J 2 bases; bases outside gene matches: 2. Germline CDR1 reads MDHEN; CDR2 reads SYDVKM. The CDR3 sequence is 14 residues long. The CDR3 region is CASSLGTVNTEAFF. The CDR3 coding sequence is TGTGCCAGCAGTTTAGGGACAGTCAACACTGAAGCTTTCTTT.

The CDR3 reads CASRLKDRENTEAFF. The CDR3 region has the DNA TGTGCCAGCAGACTAAAGGACAGGGAGAACACTGAAGCTTTCTTT. The chain couples TRBV3-1 (or the pseudogene TRBV3-2) to TRBJ1-1, with 8 bases matching TRBD1. CDR1 is LGHDT, CDR2 YNNKEL, per germline (reference sequence). The CDR3 spans 15 residues. V lost 6 bases and J lost 1; bases outside the gene matches: 7.

The genes are TRBV5-1 and TRBJ2-3; 12 bases line up with TRBD2. The germline V gene encodes CDR1 SGHRS and CDR2 YFSETQ. V was pared by 3 bases and J by 3 bases, with 2 bases of the junction left unmatched. The CDR3 totals 15 residues. The CDR3 spells CASSSLAGGTDTQYF. The CDR3 region has the DNA TGCGCCAGCAGCTCTCTAGCGGGGGGGACAGATACGCAGTATTTT.

V usage is TRBV30 and J usage is TRBJ1-4; 8 bases are a match to TRBD1. This CDR3 has 14 residues. Germline V gene data show CDR1 as GTSNPN and CDR2 as SVGIG (reference sequence). Trimming cost V 4 bases and J 4 bases; bases outside gene matches: 5. The CDR3, as DNA: TGTGCCTGGACCAGGGGGCTGAGTAATGAAAAACTGTTTTTT. Translated: CAWTRGLSNEKLFF.

The rearrangement uses TRBV5-1 and TRBJ2-7; 10 nucleotides agree with TRBD1. The V gene's germline CDR1 is SGHRS and CDR2 YFSETQ. Losses at the gene ends were 2 bases for V and 3 bases for J; bases not matched to a gene: 8. This CDR3 region has 16 residues. In nucleotides, the CDR3 is TGCGCCAGCAGCTTAGGGACAGGGGATAATGGCTACGAGCAGTACTTC. Protein: CASSLGTGDNGYEQYF.